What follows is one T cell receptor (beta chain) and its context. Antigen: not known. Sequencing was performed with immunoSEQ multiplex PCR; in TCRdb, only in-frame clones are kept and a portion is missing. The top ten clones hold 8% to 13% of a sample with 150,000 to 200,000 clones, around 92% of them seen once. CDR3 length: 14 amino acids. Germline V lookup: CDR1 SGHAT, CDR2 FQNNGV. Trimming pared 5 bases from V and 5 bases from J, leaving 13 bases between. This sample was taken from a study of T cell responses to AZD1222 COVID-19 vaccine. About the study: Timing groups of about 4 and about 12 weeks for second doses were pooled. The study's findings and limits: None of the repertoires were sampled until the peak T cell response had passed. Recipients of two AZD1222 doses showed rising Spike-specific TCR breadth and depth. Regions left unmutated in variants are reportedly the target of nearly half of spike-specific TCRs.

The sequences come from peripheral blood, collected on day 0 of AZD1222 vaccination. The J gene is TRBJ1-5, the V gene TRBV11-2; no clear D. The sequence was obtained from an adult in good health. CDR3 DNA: TGTGCCAGCAGCCGATCCTACCAACATCAGCCCCAGCATTTT. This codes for CASSRSYQHQPQHF.